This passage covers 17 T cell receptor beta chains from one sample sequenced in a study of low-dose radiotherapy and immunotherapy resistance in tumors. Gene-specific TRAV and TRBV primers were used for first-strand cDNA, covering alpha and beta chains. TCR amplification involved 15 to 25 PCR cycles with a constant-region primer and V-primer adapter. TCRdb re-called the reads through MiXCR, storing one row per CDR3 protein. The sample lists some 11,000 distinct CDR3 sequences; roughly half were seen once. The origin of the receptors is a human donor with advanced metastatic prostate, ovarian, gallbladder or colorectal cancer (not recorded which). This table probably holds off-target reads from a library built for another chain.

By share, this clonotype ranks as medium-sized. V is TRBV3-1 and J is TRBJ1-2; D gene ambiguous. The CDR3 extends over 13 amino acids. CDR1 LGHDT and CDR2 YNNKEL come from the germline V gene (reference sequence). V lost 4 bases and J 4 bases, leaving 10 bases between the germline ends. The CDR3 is CASSRGSFYGYTF. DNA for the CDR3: TGTGCCAGCAGCCGAGGCAGCTTCTATGGCTACACCTTC.

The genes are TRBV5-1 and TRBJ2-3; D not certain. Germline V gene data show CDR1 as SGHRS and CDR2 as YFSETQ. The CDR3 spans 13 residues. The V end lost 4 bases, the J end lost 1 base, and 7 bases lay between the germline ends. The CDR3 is CASSQYGTDTQYF. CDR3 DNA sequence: TGCGCCAGCAGCCAGTACGGCACAGATACGCAGTATTTT.

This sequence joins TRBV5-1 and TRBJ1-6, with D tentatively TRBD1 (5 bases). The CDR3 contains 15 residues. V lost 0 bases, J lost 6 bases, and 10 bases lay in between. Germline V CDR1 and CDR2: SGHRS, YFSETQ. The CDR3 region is CASSLGGRGNSPLHF. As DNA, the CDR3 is TGCGCCAGCAGCTTGGGAGGGAGGGGTAATTCACCCCTCCACTTT.

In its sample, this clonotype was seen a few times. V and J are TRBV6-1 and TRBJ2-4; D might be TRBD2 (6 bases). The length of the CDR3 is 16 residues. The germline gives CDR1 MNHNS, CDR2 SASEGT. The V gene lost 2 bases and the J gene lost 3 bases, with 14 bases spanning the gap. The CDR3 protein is CASSERGGGSKNIQYF. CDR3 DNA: TGTGCCAGCAGTGAAAGGGGAGGCGGCAGCAAAAACATTCAGTACTTC.

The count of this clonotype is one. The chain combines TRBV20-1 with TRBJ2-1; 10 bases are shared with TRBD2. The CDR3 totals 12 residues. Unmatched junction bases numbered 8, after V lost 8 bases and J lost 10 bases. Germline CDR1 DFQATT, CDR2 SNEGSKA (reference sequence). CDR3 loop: CSSSGGEREQFF. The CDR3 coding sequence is TGCAGTTCAAGCGGGGGGGAGAGGGAGCAGTTCTTC.

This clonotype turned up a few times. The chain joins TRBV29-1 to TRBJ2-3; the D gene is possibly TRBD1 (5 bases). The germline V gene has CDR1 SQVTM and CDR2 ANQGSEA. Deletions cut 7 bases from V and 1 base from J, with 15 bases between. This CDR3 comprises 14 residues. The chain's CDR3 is CSGDPGWRTDTQYF. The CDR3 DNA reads TGCAGCGGTGATCCAGGGTGGCGCACAGATACGCAGTATTTT.

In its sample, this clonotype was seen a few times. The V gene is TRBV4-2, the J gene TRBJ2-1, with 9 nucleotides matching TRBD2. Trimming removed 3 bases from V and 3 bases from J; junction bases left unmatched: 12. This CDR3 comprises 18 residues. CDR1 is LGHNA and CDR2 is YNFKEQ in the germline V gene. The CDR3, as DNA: TGTGCCAGCAGCCAGACCCCCCGGGCGGGGGGGCGCTACAATGAGCAGTTCTTC. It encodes CASSQTPRAGGRYNEQFF.

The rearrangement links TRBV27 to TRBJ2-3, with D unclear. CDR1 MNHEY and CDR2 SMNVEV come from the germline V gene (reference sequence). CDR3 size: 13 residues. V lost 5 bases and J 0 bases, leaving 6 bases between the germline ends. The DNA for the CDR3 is TGTGCCAGCAGTCCGGCGAGCACAGATACGCAGTATTTT. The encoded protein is CASSPASTDTQYF.

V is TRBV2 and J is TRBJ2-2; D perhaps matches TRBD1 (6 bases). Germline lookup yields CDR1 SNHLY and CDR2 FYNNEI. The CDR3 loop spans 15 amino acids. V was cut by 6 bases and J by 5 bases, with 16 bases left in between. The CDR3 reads CASRGTGSDTGELFF. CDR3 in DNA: TGTGCCAGCAGGGGAACAGGGTCGGATACCGGGGAGCTGTTTTTT.

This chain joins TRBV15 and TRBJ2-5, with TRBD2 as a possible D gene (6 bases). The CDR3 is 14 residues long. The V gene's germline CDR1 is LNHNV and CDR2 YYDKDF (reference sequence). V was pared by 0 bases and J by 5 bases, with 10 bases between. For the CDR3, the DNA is TGTGCCACCAGCAGAGATCGCGGGATGGAGACCCAGTACTTC. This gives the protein CATSRDRGMETQYF.

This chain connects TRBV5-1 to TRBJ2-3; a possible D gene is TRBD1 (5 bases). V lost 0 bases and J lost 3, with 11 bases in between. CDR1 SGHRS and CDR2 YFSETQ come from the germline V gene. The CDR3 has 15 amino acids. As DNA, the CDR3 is TGCGCCAGCAGCTTGGGACAGTACTTGACAGATACGCAGTATTTT. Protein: CASSLGQYLTDTQYF.

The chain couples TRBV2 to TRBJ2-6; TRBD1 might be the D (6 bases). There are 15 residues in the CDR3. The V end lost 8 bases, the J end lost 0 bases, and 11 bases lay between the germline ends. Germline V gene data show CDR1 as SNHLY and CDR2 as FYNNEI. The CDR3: CASSGQFSGANVLTF. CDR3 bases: TGTGCCAGCTCGGGACAATTCTCTGGGGCCAACGTCCTGACTTTC.

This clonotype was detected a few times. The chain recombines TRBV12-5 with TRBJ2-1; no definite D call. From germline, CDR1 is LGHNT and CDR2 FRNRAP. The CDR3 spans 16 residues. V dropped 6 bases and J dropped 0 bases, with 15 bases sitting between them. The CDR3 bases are TGTGCTAGTGGACCCGCCGCCAGCCTCTCCTACAATGAGCAGTTCTTC. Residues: CASGPAASLSYNEQFF.

The CDR3 sequence is CASRPRYTGELFF. CDR3 nucleotide sequence: TGTGCCAGCAGGCCAAGATACACCGGGGAGCTGTTTTTT. The chain has TRBV6-5 and TRBJ2-2; D gene ambiguous. Between the trimmed V and J ends, which lost 6 bases and 3 bases, there was a span of 8 bases. Germline values: CDR1 MNHEY, CDR2 SVGAGI. CDR3 size: 13 residues.

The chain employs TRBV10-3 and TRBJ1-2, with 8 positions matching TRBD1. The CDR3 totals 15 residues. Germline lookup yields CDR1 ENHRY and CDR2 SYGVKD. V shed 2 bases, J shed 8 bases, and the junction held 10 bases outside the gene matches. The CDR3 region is CAISEGLPGGQGYTF. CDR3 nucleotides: TGTGCCATCAGTGAGGGCCTTCCAGGGGGCCAGGGCTACACCTTC.

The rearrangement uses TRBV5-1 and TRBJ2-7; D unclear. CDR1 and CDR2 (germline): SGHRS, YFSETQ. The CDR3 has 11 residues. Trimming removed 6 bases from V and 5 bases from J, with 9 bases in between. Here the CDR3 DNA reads TGCGCCAGCACAAGAATTCACGAGCAGTACTTC. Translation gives CASTRIHEQYF.

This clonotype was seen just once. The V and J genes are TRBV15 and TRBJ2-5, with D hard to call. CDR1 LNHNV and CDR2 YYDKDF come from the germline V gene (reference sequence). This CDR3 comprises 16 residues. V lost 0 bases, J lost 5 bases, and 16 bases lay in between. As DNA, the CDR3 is TGTGCCACCAGCAGAGATTCGGGTAGCAGTCATGAGACCCAGTACTTC. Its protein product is CATSRDSGSSHETQYF.